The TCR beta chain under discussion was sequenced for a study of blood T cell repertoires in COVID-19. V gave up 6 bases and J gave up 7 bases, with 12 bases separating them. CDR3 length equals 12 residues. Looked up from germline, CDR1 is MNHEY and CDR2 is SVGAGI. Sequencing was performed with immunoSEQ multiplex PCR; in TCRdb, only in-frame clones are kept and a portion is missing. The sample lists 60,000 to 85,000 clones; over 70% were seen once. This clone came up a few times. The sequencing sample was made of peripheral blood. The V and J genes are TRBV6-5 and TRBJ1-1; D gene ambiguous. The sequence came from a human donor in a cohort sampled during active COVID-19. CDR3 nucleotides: TGTGCCAGCAGCCGAGGGCCAAATGAAGCTTTCTTT. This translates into CASSRGPNEAFF.